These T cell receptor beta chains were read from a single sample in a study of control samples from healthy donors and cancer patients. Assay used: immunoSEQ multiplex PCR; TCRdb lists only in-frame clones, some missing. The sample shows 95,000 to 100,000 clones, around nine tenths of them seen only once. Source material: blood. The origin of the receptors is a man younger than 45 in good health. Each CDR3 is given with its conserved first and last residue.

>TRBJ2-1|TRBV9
CASSVGTSGRFQFF
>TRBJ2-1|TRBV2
CASSEKTSVNNEQFF
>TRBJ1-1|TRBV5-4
CASSPTGGRSTEAFF
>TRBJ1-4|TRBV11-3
CASSLVRVINEKLFF
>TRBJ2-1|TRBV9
CASSAQLGLALWGEQFF
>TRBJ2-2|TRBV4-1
CASSQEARRNTGELFF
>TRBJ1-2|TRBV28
CASSRGQGRGYTF
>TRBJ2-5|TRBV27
CASSLYGGLGETQYF
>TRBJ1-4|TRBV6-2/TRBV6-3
CASSRRTGPPNEKLFF
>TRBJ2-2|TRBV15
CATSRDKGTGELFF